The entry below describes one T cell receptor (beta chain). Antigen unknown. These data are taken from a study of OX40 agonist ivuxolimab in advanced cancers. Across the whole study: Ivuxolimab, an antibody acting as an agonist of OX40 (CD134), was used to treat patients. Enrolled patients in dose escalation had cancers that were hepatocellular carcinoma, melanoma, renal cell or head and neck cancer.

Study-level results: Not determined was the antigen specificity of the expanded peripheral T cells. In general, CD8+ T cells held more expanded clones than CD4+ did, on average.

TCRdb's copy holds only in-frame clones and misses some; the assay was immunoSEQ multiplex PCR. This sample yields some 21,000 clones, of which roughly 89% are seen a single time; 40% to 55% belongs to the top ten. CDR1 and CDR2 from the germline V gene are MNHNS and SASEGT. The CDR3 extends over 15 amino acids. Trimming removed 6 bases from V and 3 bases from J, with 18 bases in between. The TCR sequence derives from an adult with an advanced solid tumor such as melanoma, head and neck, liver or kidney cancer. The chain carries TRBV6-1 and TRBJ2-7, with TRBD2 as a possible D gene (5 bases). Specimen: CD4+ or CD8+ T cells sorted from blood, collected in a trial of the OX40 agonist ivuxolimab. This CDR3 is CASSHLVGNDYEQYF. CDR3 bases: TGTGCCAGCAGCCATCTTGTCGGGAACGACTACGAGCAGTACTTC.